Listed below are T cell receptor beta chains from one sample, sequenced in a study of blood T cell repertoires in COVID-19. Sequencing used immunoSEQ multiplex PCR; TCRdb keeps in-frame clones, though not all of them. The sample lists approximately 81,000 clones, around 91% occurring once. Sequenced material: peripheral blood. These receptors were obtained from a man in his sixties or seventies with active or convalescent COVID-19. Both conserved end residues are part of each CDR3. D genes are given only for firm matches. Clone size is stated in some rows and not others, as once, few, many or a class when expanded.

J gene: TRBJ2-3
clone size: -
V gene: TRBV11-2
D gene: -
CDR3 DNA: TGTGCCAGCAGCTTAACGGGATACACAGATACGCAGTATTTT
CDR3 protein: CASSLTGYTDTQYF

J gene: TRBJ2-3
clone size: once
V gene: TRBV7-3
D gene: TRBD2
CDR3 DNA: TGTGCCAGCAGTTTAGCGGGGGGGCCAACAGATACGCAGTATTTT
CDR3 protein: CASSLAGGPTDTQYF

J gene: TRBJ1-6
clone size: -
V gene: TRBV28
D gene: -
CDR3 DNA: TGTGCCAGCAGGAGGTTAAATTCACCCCTCCACTTT
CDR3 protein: CASRRLNSPLHF

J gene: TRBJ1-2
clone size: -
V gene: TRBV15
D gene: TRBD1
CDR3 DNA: TGTGCCACCAGCAGAGATCCCGACAGGGTAGGTAGTGGCTACACCTTC
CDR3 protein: CATSRDPDRVGSGYTF

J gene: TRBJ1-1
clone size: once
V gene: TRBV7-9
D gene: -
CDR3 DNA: TGTGCCAGCAGCTTAACAATGAACACTGAAGCTTTCTTT
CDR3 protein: CASSLTMNTEAFF

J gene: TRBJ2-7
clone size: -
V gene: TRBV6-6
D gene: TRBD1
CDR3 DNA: TGTGCCAGCAGTTACTCGGCGGGACAGGGGGGTGAGCAGTACTTC
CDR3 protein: CASSYSAGQGGEQYF

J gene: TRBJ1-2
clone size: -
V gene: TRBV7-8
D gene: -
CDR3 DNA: TGTGCCAGCAGCTTAGATTCCTCAGGGAGGTACTATGGCTACACCTTC
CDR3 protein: CASSLDSSGRYYGYTF

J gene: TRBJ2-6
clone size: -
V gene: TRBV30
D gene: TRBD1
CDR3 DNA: TGTGCCTGGAGCTTGACCGGGACAGGGTCCAACGTCCTGACTTTC
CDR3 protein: CAWSLTGTGSNVLTF

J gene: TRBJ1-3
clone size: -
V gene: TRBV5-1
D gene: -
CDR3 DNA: TGCGCCAGCAGCCTAGGGACTGCTGGAGGAAACACCATATATTTT
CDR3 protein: CASSLGTAGGNTIYF

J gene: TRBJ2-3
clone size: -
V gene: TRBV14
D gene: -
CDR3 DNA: TGTGCCAGCAGCCAAGTGGAGAGCACAGATACGCAGTATTTT
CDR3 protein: CASSQVESTDTQYF

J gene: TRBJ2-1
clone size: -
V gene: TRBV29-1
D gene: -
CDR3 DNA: TGCAGCGGGCTCTTAATAGCCCTACAAAATGAGCAGTTCTTC
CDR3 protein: CSGLLIALQNEQFF

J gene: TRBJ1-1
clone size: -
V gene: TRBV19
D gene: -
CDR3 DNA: TGTGCCAGTGATAGCGACGGAGCCACTGAAGCTTTCTTT
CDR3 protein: CASDSDGATEAFF

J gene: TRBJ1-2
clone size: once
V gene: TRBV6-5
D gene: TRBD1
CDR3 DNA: TGTGCCAGCACCCGGGACAGGGGAAATGGCTACACCTTC
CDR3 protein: CASTRDRGNGYTF

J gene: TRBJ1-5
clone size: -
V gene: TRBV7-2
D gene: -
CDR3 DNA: TGTGCCAGCAGCTTCTATTCCAATCAGCCCCAGCATTTT
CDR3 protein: CASSFYSNQPQHF

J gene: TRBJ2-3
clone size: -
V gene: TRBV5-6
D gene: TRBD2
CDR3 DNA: TGTGCCAGCAGCTTGGGACTAGCGGGGAGCACAGATACGCAGTATTTT
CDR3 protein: CASSLGLAGSTDTQYF

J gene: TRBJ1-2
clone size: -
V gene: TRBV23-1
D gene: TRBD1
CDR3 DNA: TGCGCCAGCAGTCACCTTACACAGGGACAGCCCTACACCTTC
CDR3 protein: CASSHLTQGQPYTF

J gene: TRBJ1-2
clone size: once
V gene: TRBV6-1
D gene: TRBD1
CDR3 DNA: TGTGCCAGCAGTGCAAAAACCTCCAGGGGGCCCTATGGCTACACCTTC
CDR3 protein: CASSAKTSRGPYGYTF

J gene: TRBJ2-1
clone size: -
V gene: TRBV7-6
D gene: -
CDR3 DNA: TGTGCCAGCAGCTTAGCCGGACTGGGCGGGGTGTACAATGAGCAGTTCTTC
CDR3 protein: CASSLAGLGGVYNEQFF

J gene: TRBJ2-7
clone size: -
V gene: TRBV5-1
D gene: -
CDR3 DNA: TGCGCCAGCAGCTTGGGAGCGTACGAGCAGTACTTC
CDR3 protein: CASSLGAYEQYF

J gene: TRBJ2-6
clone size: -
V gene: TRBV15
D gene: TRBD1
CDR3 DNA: TGTGCCACCAAGGGACAGGGTGCCGGGGCCAACGTCCTGACTTTC
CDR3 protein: CATKGQGAGANVLTF

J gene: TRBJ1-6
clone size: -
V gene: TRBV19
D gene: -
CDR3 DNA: TGTGCCAGTAGTCCGGGGGATGGTTACTCACCCCTCCACTTT
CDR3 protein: CASSPGDGYSPLHF

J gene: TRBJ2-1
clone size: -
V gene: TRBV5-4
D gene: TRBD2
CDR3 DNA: TGTGCCAGCAGCTTGGTAGCGGGGAGGGAGCAGTTCTTC
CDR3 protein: CASSLVAGREQFF

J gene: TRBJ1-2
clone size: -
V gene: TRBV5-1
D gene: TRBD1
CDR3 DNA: TGCGCCAGCAGCTTGACAGGGGACGATGGCTACACCTTC
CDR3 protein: CASSLTGDDGYTF

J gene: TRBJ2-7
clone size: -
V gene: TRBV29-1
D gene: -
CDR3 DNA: TGCAGCGTTCAACAGGAATCGTTTGGCGAGCAGTACTTC
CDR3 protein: CSVQQESFGEQYF

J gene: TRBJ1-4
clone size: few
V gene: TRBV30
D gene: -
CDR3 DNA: TGTGCCTGGAGTCGCGGAATGGACAGAATAACTGCAACTAATGAAAAACTGTTTTTT
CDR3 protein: CAWSRGMDRITATNEKLFF

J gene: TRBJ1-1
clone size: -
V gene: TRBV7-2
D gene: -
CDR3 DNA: TGTGCCAGCAGCTTAGTCCCCGGACAGAGCATCAGTGAAGCTTTCTTT
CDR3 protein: CASSLVPGQSISEAFF

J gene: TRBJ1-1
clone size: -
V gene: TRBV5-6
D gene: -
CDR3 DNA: TGTGCCAGCAGCTTGGTACAGGGTTTAGCTGAAGCTTTCTTT
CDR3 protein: CASSLVQGLAEAFF

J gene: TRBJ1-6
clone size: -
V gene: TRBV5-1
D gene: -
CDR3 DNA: TGCGCCAGCAGCTTGGTAGAGAATAATTCACCCCTCCACTTT
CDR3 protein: CASSLVENNSPLHF

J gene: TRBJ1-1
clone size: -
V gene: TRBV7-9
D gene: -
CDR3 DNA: TGTGCCAGCAGCTTAAGCGGGGGCACTGAAGCTTTCTTT
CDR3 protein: CASSLSGGTEAFF

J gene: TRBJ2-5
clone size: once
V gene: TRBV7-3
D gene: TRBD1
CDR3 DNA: TGTGCCAGCAGCTTAAGACAGGGCGAGACCCAGTACTTC
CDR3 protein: CASSLRQGETQYF

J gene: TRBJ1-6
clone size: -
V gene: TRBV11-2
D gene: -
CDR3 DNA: TGTGCCAGCAGCTTAGACCGACAGCTTCCAAATTCACCCCTCCACTTT
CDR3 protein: CASSLDRQLPNSPLHF

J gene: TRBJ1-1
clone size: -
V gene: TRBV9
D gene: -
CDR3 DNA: TGTGCCAGCAGCGTAGTTGGGCCGAACACTGAAGCTTTCTTT
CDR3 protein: CASSVVGPNTEAFF

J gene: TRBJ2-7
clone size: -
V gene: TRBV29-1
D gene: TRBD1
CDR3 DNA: TGCAGCGGGTGGGGACAGGGAAGCTACGAGCAGTACTTC
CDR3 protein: CSGWGQGSYEQYF

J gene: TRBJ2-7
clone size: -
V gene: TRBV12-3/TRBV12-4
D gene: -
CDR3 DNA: TGTGCCAGCAGTTTTGGGCGGGGCTACGAGCAGTACTTC
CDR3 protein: CASSFGRGYEQYF

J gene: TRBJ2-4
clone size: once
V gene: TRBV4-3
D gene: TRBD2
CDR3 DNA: TGCGCCAGCAGCCAAGAGGGAACGGGGGGTGACATTCAGTACTTC
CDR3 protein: CASSQEGTGGDIQYF

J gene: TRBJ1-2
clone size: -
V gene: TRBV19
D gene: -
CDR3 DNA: TGTGCCAGTAGTGCAGCGAGGGCCACCTATGGCTACACCTTC
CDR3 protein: CASSAARATYGYTF

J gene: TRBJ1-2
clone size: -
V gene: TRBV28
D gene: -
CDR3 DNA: TGTGCCAGCAGTCCCGACAGATATGGCTACACCTTC
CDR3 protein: CASSPDRYGYTF

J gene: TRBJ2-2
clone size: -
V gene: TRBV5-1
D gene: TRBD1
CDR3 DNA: TGCGCCAGCAGCTTGCAAACAGGGGGCGCTCCCGGGGAGCTGTTTTTT
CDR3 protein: CASSLQTGGAPGELFF

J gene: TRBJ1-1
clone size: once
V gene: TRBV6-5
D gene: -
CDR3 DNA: TGTGCCAGCAAGGGGGGGATGAACACTGAAGCTTTCTTT
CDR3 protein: CASKGGMNTEAFF

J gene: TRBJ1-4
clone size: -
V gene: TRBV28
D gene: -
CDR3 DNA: TGTGCCAGCAGTTTAGTGGGGGGAGGTGTCACTAATGAAAAACTGTTTTTT
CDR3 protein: CASSLVGGGVTNEKLFF

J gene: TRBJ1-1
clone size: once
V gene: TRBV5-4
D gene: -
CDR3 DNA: TGTGCCAGCAGCTTGAAGGGAGGCACTGAAGCTTTCTTT
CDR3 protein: CASSLKGGTEAFF

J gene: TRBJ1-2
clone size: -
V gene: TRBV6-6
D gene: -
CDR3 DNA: TGTGCCAGCAGTTACTCGAGACAGAACTATGGCTACACCTTC
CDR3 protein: CASSYSRQNYGYTF

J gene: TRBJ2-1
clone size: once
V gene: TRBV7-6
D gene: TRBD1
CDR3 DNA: TGTGCCAGCAGCTTAGCTTGGCGGGGTTCAGGGGGCCTTGAGCAGTTCTTC
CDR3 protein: CASSLAWRGSGGLEQFF

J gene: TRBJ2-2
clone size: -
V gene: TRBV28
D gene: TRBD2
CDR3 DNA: TGTGCCAGCAGTTTTCTTTCACTAGCGGGGACCGGGGAGCTGTTTTTT
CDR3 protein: CASSFLSLAGTGELFF

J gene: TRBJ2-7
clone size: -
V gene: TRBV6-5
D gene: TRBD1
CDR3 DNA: TGTGCCAGCAGTTACCAGGACAGGGATCGCGAGCAGTACTTC
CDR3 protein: CASSYQDRDREQYF

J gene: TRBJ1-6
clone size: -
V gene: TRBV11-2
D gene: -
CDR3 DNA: TGTGCCAGCAGCTTCGGTCAGGATAATTCACCCCTCCACTTT
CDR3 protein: CASSFGQDNSPLHF

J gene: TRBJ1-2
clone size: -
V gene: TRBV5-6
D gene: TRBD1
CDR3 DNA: TGTGCCAGCAGCAGGGACAGTGCCTATGGCTACACCTTC
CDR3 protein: CASSRDSAYGYTF

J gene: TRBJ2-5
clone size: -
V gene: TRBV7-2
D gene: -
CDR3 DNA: TGTGCCAGCAGCTTAGGAATGGGCACAGGAGAGACCCAGTACTTC
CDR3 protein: CASSLGMGTGETQYF

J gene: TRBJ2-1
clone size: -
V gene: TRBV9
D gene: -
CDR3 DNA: TGTGCCAGCAGCCCAAGTGGGGGGGCGGATAACAATGAGCAGTTCTTC
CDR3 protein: CASSPSGGADNNEQFF